One sample yielded the 6 T cell receptor beta chains listed below, sequenced in a study of a mutant IDH1 vaccine in newly diagnosed glioma. Clones were sequenced by immunoSEQ multiplex PCR, and TCRdb holds only the in-frame ones, with some missing. The table records about 64,000 clones, approximately 84% of them present only once. The time point: week 23, last vaccination. In every dose of vaccine, 300 ug of mutant IDH1 20-mer peptide was given alongside topical imiquimod. These receptors' antigens are unknown. The material sequenced was PBMCs, taken from a glioma patient whose treatment included an IDH1 peptide vaccine. The receptors derive from a man aged 25 to 45 with glioma.

This clone has more than one count but fewer than ten. The chain joins TRBV7-8 to TRBJ1-1; no clear D gene. The CDR3 runs 13 residues. Germline-derived CDR1 and CDR2 are SGHVS and FQNEAQ. Trimming took off 8 bases at V and 0 bases at J, with 10 bases between the two ends. CDR3 protein: CASVFGVNTEAFF. CDR3 DNA sequence: TGTGCCAGCGTCTTTGGGGTGAACACTGAAGCTTTCTTT.

The chain couples TRBV10-2 to TRBJ1-1; D is unclear. In germline, CDR1 is WSHSY, CDR2 SAAADI. V lost 2 bases, J lost 1 base, and 8 bases lay in between. This CDR3 is 14 amino acids long. DNA of the CDR3: TGCGCCAGCAGTGAGCCAGGAGCGAACACTGAAGCTTTCTTT. Translated, it gives CASSEPGANTEAFF.

The chain has TRBV5-6 and TRBJ2-7; 7 bases are a match to TRBD1. In germline, CDR1 is SGHDT, CDR2 YYEEEE. V dropped 4 bases and J dropped 0; count of bases not matched to a gene: 7. The CDR3 length is 15 residues. The chain's CDR3 is CASSDGTASSYEQYF. CDR3 nucleotides: TGTGCCAGCAGCGACGGGACAGCTAGCTCCTACGAGCAGTACTTC.

The genes are TRBV28 and TRBJ1-2; D remains ambiguous. V was trimmed by 5 bases and J by 8 bases, leaving 15 bases between them. The germline gives CDR1 MDHEN, CDR2 SYDVKM. This CDR3 is 13 amino acids long. The CDR3 nucleotides are TGTGCCAGCAGTAGCGACGGCCGGCGGGGCTACACCTTC. Its translation is CASSSDGRRGYTF.

The V gene is TRBV10-3, the J gene TRBJ1-2; no firm D call. V gave up 2 bases and J gave up 8 bases, with 6 bases separating them. CDR3 length equals 11 residues. Germline loops: CDR1 ENHRY, CDR2 SYGVKD. The CDR3 loop reads CAISEKGGYTF. The CDR3 nucleotides read TGTGCCATCAGTGAGAAGGGAGGCTACACCTTC.

This clone occurred a few times. The chain combines TRBV14 with TRBJ1-4; 9 nucleotides match TRBD1. CDR3 size: 18 residues. With 1 base clipped from V and 3 bases from J, the junction kept 9 bases outside the gene matches. Germline V gene data show CDR1 as SGHDN and CDR2 as FVKESK. The CDR3 DNA is TGTGCCAGCAGCCAAGTGGGGGACAGGGCCCGCCCTAATGAAAAACTGTTTTTT. It yields the protein CASSQVGDRARPNEKLFF.